These 19 T cell receptor beta chains share one sample of origin, sequenced in a study of blood T cell repertoires in COVID-19. TCRdb's table, derived via immunoSEQ multiplex PCR, lists solely in-frame clones and lacks some. The sample gives 250,000 or so clones, around 84% of which show up once; over 5% is in the top ten. The sequencing sample was made of peripheral blood. Receptors were obtained from an older woman with COVID-19, enrolled during active disease.

The rearrangement links TRBV7-2 to TRBJ2-7; 13 nucleotides align to TRBD2. The CDR3 spans 14 residues. With V trimmed by 5 bases and J by 12 bases, 10 bases remained unmatched. Per the germline V gene, CDR1 is SGHTA and CDR2 is FQGNSA. This CDR3 is CASSRGLAGVLPYF. CDR3 nucleotides: TGTGCCAGCAGCAGAGGACTAGCGGGAGTACTTCCGTACTTC.

The chain has TRBV28 and TRBJ2-3, with 10 positions matching TRBD2. V shed 6 bases and J 4 bases; nucleotides not matched to a gene: 7. The length of the CDR3 is 15 residues. Germline V gene data show CDR1 as MDHEN and CDR2 as SYDVKM. In DNA form, the CDR3 reads TGTGCCAGCAGCCTAGCGGGAGACAGGGCAGATACGCAGTATTTT. Protein sequence: CASSLAGDRADTQYF. The whole variable domain, filled in from reference TRBV28 and TRBJ2-3, reads DVKVTQSSRYLVKRTGEKVFLECVQDMDHENMFWYRQDPGLGLRLIYFSYDVKMKEKGDIPEGYSVSREKKERFSLILESASTNQTSMYLCASSLAGDRADTQYFGPGTRLTVL.

This clone was seen just once. The CDR3 region has the DNA TGTGCCAGCAGTCCGCCCCCAGGGTACAATGAGCAGTTCTTC. It encodes CASSPPPGYNEQFF. The chain employs TRBV28 and TRBJ2-1; possibly TRBD1 for D (5 bases). The CDR3 length is 14 residues. Per germline, CDR1 MDHEN and CDR2 SYDVKM. V gave up 5 bases and J gave up 4 bases, with 12 bases separating them.

The chain uses TRBV15 and TRBJ2-1; D is perhaps TRBD2 (6 bases). CDR1 is LNHNV, CDR2 YYDKDF, per germline (reference sequence). CDR3 length: 16 residues. Deletions cut 0 bases from V and 0 bases from J, with 9 bases between. CDR3 protein: CATSRDYSGSYNEQFF. CDR3 coding DNA: TGTGCCACCAGCAGAGATTATAGCGGCTCCTACAATGAGCAGTTCTTC.

This clone was recorded a few times. The chain joins TRBV30 to TRBJ1-1; a possible D gene is TRBD1 (5 bases). This CDR3 region has 11 residues. The germline CDR1 and CDR2 sequences are GTSNPN and SVGIG (reference sequence). V dropped 3 bases and J dropped 10 bases, with 12 bases sitting between them. CDR3 sequence (DNA): TGTGCCTGGAGGCTGCAGGGCGCAGCTTTCTTT. Its protein is CAWRLQGAAFF.

This chain links TRBV6-2 or TRBV6-3 with TRBJ2-1, with 8 bases identical to TRBD2. V lost 0 bases, J lost 5 bases, and 3 bases stayed unmatched. The germline V gene encodes CDR1 MNHEY and CDR2 SVGEGT. The CDR3 has 15 residues. CDR3 sequence reads: CASSYSGLGNNEQFF. The CDR3 nucleotides are TGTGCCAGCAGTTACTCGGGACTAGGAAACAATGAGCAGTTCTTC.

J is TRBJ2-3 and V is TRBV5-4; D unresolved. The germline V gene encodes CDR1 SGHNT and CDR2 YYREEE (reference sequence). V shed 0 bases and J shed 2 bases, with 10 bases lying between them. The length of the CDR3 is 15 residues. The CDR3 DNA sequence: TGTGCCAGCAGCTTGGGTTTGCGGCTCACAGATACGCAGTATTTT. It encodes CASSLGLRLTDTQYF.

The chain couples TRBV30 to TRBJ2-7, with 16 bases fitting TRBD2. The CDR3 is 18 residues long. CDR1 and CDR2 from the germline V gene are GTSNPN and SVGIG (reference sequence). J gave up 6 bases and V 2 bases, and 13 bases lay outside the gene matches. The DNA of the CDR3 is TGTGCCTGGAGTTTAGTCCTTATCGGGACTAGCGGGAGGGGCGAGCAGTACTTC. Translated, it gives CAWSLVLIGTSGRGEQYF. The whole variable domain, remainder taken from reference TRBV30 and TRBJ2-7, is SQTIHQWPATLVQPVGSPLSLECTVEGTSNPNLYWYRQAAGRGLQLLFYSVGIGQISSEVPQNLSASRPQDRQFILSSKKLLLSDSGFYLCAWSLVLIGTSGRGEQYFGPGTRLTVT.

This rearrangement joins TRBV5-4 to TRBJ2-5; D is possibly TRBD1 (5 bases). Per the germline V gene, CDR1 is SGHNT and CDR2 is YYREEE (reference sequence). This CDR3 has 13 amino acids. Trimming shortened V by 4 bases and J by 3 bases, and 10 bases separated the two germline ends. The CDR3 region has the DNA TGTGCCAGCAGCCATGACAGAGAAGAGACCCAGTACTTC. Translating it yields CASSHDREETQYF.

The genes are TRBV28 and TRBJ2-1, with 8 bases identical to TRBD1. The ends lost 10 bases at V and 7 bases at J; junction bases unmatched: 12. Germline V gene sequence: CDR1 MDHEN, CDR2 SYDVKM. The CDR3 length is 14 residues. CDR3 sequence: CATSRDRRVNEQFF. CDR3 in DNA: TGTGCCACCTCCCGGGACAGGAGAGTAAATGAGCAGTTCTTC.

This chain joins TRBV6-9 and TRBJ1-5, with D perhaps TRBD1 (5 bases). V lost 3 bases to trimming and J lost 3 bases, with 6 bases between them. Germline lookup yields CDR1 MNHGY and CDR2 SVAAGI. This CDR3 spans 13 amino acids. The CDR3: CASSYRDNQPQHF. CDR3 DNA sequence: TGTGCCAGCAGTTACAGGGACAATCAGCCCCAGCATTTT.

The chain has TRBV2 and TRBJ2-5, with 10 bases that match TRBD1. J lost 4 bases, V lost 6 bases, and 11 bases had no gene match. The CDR3 contains 16 residues. Germline values: CDR1 SNHLY, CDR2 FYNNEI. The CDR3 region is CASSLDRDRGLETQYF. The CDR3 bases are TGTGCCAGCAGCCTAGACCGGGACAGGGGTCTAGAGACCCAGTACTTC.

The J gene is TRBJ1-2, the V gene TRBV7-2; TRBD1 agrees at 7 bases. The junction had 8 bases not matched to a gene; V was cut back by 5 bases and J by 8 bases. CDR3 size: 13 residues. Germline V CDR1 and CDR2: SGHTA, FQGNSA. The CDR3 bases are TGTGCCAGCAGCAGAAGACAGGGCCAGGGCTACACCTTC. The encoded protein is CASSRRQGQGYTF.

The CDR3 DNA reads TGTGCCAGCAGCCCGGGGGGGTACACTGAAGCTTTCTTT. It specifies CASSPGGYTEAFF. The rearrangement joins TRBV7-8 to TRBJ1-1; D possibly corresponds to TRBD1 (5 bases). This CDR3 region has 13 residues. Trimming shortened V by 5 bases and J by 3 bases, and 10 bases separated the two germline ends. Germline CDR1 is SGHVS and CDR2 is FQNEAQ.

The V gene is TRBV7-3, the J gene TRBJ2-5, with D possibly matching TRBD2 (5 bases). Trimming shortened V by 5 bases and J by 2 bases, and 9 bases separated the two germline ends. Germline CDR1 is SGHTA and CDR2 is FQGTGA. The CDR3 is made up of 13 amino acids. The CDR3 DNA sequence: TGTGCCAGCAGCCGAGGGTCTCAAGAGACCCAGTACTTC. Protein sequence: CASSRGSQETQYF.

The chain carries TRBV7-6 and TRBJ2-2; no clear D gene. The CDR3 has 12 residues. Trimming stripped 3 bases from V and 5 bases from J, with 4 bases between. Germline-derived CDR1 and CDR2 are SGHVS and FNYEAQ. CDR3 DNA sequence: TGTGCCAGCAGCTTCTTTACCGGGGAGCTGTTTTTT. Amino acids: CASSFFTGELFF. Drawing the rest from reference TRBV7-6 and TRBJ2-2, the complete variable domain is GAGVSQSPRYKVTKRGQDVALRCDPISGHVSLYWYRQALGQGPEFLTYFNYEAQQDKSGLPNDRFSAERPEGSISTLTIQRTEQRDSAMYRCASSFFTGELFFGEGSRLTVL.

The chain recombines TRBV7-8 with TRBJ1-5; 11 positions match TRBD1. The V and J ends lost 5 bases and 3 bases, in that order; junction bases with no gene match: 6. The CDR3 spans 16 residues. Per germline, CDR1 SGHVS and CDR2 FQNEAQ. The CDR3 DNA reads as TGTGCCAGCAGCCGTGGGACAGGGGGGACCAATCAGCCCCAGCATTTT. The encoded protein is CASSRGTGGTNQPQHF.

The V call is TRBV30, the J call TRBJ2-1; weak D call: TRBD2 (5 bases). The CDR3 length is 12 residues. V dropped 1 base and J dropped 10 bases, with 11 bases sitting between them. Germline V lookup: CDR1 GTSNPN, CDR2 SVGIG (reference sequence). CDR3 region: CAWSGTPQEQFF. The DNA of the CDR3 is TGTGCCTGGAGTGGGACTCCACAAGAGCAGTTCTTC. The full variable domain, in which reference TRBV30 and TRBJ2-1 provide the parts outside the CDR3, is SQTIHQWPATLVQPVGSPLSLECTVEGTSNPNLYWYRQAAGRGLQLLFYSVGIGQISSEVPQNLSASRPQDRQFILSSKKLLLSDSGFYLCAWSGTPQEQFFGPGTRLTVL.

The chain couples TRBV20-1 to TRBJ2-1; tentatively, D is TRBD1 (7 bases). This CDR3 spans 14 amino acids. Germline CDR1 DFQATT, CDR2 SNEGSKA (reference sequence). Trimming pared 3 bases from V and 4 bases from J, leaving 13 bases between. Written as DNA, the CDR3 is TGCAGTGCTAGTCTGCCAGGGGGGTACAATGAGCAGTTCTTC. It specifies CSASLPGGYNEQFF.